This TCR beta chain stems from a study of glioma-infiltrating T cells (dated by TCRdb to the mid-2010s). Describing the broader study: The study sequenced TCR alpha- and beta-chain repertoires from glioma tissue, from non-neoplastic brain tissue and from matched peripheral blood mononuclear cells. To measure how far tissue and blood T-cell populations diverged, each tissue-infiltrating repertoire was compared against the peripheral blood repertoire of the same patient. The paired cohort comprised three low-grade glioma patients, about eight primary glioblastoma patients and three non-glioma patients contributing non-neoplastic brain tissue.

This clonotype was counted ten times or more. Its specific antigen is unknown. Per-nucleotide qualities are absent, and no much larger clonotype sits a single base away. The iRepertoire nested amplicon-rescue multiplex PCR (arm-PCR) platform was used to amplify TCR alpha and beta CDR3 regions from RNA. For one-step reverse transcription and amplification, roughly 85-400 ng of tissue mRNA or PBMC total RNA was used as input. Following bead purification, Illumina adapters were added by a secondary multiplex PCR, and libraries between 200 and 400 bp were gel-purified. Internal 6-nucleotide barcodes were carried by the libraries and were used for demultiplexing. Sequencing of the libraries was done on an Illumina MiSeq using 2x220 or 2x250 nucleotide paired-end reads. The authors processed their data as follows. Paired reads were merged with FLASH 1.2.11 and aligned to the GRCh37 human genome with BWA-MEM before extracting TRA and TRB reads. V and J assignment used an IMGT-derived reference of cassette sequences and CDR3 motifs that included pseudogenes. Three-frame translation of reads was performed, and productive CDR3s were defined as those with a C...FGXG motif and no stop codons. Unique combinations of V-J cassette pair and CDR3 amino acid sequence were defined as clonotypes. Hamming distance filtering was applied to reads, with thresholds set by the sequence error rate of each sample in mapped regions. TCRdb reran the public reads through fastp at Q25 and MiXCR, keeping productive beta chains. All rows with the same CDR3 protein become a single entry with the most common DNA and genes. TCRdb assigned the V and J calls; the authors' analysis was not used. A total of under 200,000 distinct CDR3 sequences appear in this sample, about 31% of them only once. The ten largest clones take up around 20% of the sample.

The full study reports these points: Only a very small number of CDR3 sequences turned up in both tissue and blood, a result put down to high CDR3 diversity combined with limited sampling. Group comparisons rested on small numbers: three non-neoplastic, three low-grade glioma and 7 or 8 glioblastoma patients. VJ-independent divergence between tissue and blood was found to be below expectation in non-neoplastic patients but above expectation in all gliomas, particularly low-grade gliomas.

Per the germline V gene, MNHEY is the CDR1 and SVGEGT is the CDR2. The CDR3 measures 15 amino acids from cysteine to phenylalanine. Only the CDR3 DNA is retained, 45 bases long and in frame from the first base. V and J are truncated by 10 bases and 7 bases respectively, leaving an intervening sequence of 25 bases. Recombination joined TRBV6-2 or TRBV6-3 with TRBJ1-1; the D gene is possibly TRBD1, with 5 bases matching. The sequence was obtained from a human donor with low-grade glioma or glioblastoma, undergoing nonglioma brain surgery, or in good health (not recorded which). The sample consisted of glioma tissue, nonneoplastic brain tissue, or PBMCs (not recorded which). The sequenced DNA is TGTGCCACCTCCGGACGGGGCGCGAAGGTTATTGAAGCTTTCTTT. Translated, it gives CATSGRGAKVIEAFF.